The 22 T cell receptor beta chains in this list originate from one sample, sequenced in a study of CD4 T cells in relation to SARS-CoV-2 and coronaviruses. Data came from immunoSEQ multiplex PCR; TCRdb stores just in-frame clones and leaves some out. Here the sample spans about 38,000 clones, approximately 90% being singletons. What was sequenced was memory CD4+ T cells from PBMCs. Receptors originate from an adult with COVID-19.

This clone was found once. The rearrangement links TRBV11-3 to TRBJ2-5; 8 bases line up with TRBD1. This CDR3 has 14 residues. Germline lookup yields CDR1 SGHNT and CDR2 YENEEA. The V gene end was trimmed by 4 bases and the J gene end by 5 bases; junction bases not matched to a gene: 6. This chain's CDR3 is CASSWDRFSETQYF. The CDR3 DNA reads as TGTGCCAGCAGCTGGGACAGGTTTTCGGAGACCCAGTACTTC.

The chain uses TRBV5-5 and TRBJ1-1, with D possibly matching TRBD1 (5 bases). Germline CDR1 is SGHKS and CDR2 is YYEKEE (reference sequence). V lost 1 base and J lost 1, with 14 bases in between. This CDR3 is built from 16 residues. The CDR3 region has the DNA TGTGCCAGCAGCTTGATTGCGGGGAGGGGGAACACTGAAGCTTTCTTT. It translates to CASSLIAGRGNTEAFF.

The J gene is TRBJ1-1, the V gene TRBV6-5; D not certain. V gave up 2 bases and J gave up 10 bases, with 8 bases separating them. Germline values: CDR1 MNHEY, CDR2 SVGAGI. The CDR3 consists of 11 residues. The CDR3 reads CASSYHLRAFF. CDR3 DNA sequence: TGTGCCAGCAGTTACCACCTTCGAGCTTTCTTT.

The CDR3 reads CASSFGNRETQYF. DNA of the CDR3: TGTGCCAGCAGCTTTGGCAACCGGGAGACCCAGTACTTC. This chain uses TRBV11-2 with TRBJ2-5; D is unclear. Trimming shortened V by 3 bases and J by 5 bases, and 10 bases separated the two germline ends. Germline CDR1 is SGHAT and CDR2 is FQNNGV. The CDR3 runs 13 residues.

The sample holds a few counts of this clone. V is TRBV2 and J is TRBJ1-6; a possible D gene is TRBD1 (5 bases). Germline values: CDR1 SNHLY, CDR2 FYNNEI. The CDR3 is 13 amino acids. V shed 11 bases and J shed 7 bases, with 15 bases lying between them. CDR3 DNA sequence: TGTGCCGACGGGACCTTCGAGAATTCACCCCTCCACTTT. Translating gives CADGTFENSPLHF.

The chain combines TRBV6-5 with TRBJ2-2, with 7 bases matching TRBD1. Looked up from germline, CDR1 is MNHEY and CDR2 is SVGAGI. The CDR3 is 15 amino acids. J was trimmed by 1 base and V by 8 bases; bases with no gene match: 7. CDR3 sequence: CASPRGWLNTGELFF. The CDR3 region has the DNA TGTGCCAGCCCCAGGGGGTGGTTGAACACCGGGGAGCTGTTTTTT.

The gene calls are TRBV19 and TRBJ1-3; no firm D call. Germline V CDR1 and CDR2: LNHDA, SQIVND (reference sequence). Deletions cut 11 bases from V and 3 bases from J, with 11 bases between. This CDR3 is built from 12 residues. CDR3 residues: CAGSANGNTIYF. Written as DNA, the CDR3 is TGTGCCGGGTCAGCTAATGGAAACACCATATATTTT.

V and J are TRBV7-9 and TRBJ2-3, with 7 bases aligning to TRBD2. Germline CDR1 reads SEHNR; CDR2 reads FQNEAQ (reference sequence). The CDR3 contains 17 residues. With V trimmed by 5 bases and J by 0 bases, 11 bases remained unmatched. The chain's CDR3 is CASSLTRLASSTDTQYF. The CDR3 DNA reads TGTGCCAGCAGCCTCACCCGACTAGCTTCAAGCACAGATACGCAGTATTTT.

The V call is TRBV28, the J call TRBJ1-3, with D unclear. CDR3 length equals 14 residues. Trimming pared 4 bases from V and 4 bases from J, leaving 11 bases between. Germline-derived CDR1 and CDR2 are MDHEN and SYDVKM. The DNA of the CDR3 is TGTGCCAGCAGTTCAGGCGGGAGCGGAAACACCATATATTTT. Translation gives CASSSGGSGNTIYF. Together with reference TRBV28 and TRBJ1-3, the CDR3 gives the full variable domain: DVKVTQSSRYLVKRTGEKVFLECVQDMDHENMFWYRQDPGLGLRLIYFSYDVKMKEKGDIPEGYSVSREKKERFSLILESASTNQTSMYLCASSSGGSGNTIYFGEGSWLTVV.

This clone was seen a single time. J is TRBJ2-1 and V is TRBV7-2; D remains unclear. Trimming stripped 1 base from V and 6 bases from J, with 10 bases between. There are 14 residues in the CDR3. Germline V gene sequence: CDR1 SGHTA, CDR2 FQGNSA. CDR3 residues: CASSLGSRSNEQFF. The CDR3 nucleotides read TGTGCCAGCAGCTTAGGGAGCCGAAGCAATGAGCAGTTCTTC.

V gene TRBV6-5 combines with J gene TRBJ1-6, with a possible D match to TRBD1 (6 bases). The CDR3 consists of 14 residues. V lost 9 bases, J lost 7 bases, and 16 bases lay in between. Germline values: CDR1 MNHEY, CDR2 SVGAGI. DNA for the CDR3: TGTGCCAGTTTAAGGGGGGCCTCCAATTCACCCCTCCACTTT. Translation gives CASLRGASNSPLHF.

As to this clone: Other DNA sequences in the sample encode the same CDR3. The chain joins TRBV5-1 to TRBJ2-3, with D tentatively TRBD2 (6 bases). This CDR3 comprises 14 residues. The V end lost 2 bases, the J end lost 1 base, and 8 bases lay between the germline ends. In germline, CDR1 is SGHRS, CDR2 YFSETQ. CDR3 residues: CASSLGGGTDTQYF. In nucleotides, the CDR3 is TGCGCCAGCAGCTTAGGAGGGGGCACAGATACGCAGTATTTT.

The CDR3 is CASSFRSDTQYF. Here the CDR3 DNA reads TGTGCCAGCAGCTTCCGTTCCGATACGCAGTATTTT. The V call is TRBV9, the J call TRBJ2-3; D unclear. The V end lost 4 bases, the J end lost 6 bases, and 9 bases lay between the germline ends. The CDR3 is 12 amino acids. Germline V lookup: CDR1 SGDLS, CDR2 YYNGEE.

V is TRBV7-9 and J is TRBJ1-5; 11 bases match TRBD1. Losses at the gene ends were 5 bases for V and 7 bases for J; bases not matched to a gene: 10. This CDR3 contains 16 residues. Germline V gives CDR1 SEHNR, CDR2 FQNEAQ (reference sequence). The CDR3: CASSAQDRGLEQPQHF. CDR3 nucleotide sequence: TGTGCCAGCAGCGCCCAGGACAGGGGGCTGGAACAGCCCCAGCATTTT. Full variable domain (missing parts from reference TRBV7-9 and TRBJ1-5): DTGVSQNPRHKITKRGQNVTFRCDPISEHNRLYWYRQTLGQGPEFLTYFQNEAQLEKSRLLSDRFSAERPKGSFSTLEIQRTEQGDSAMYLCASSAQDRGLEQPQHFGDGTRLSIL.

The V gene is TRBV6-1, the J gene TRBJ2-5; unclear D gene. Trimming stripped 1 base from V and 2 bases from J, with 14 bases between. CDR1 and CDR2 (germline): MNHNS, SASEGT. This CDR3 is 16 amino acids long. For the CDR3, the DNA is TGTGCCAGCAGTGAAGTTGGTGGCGGATGGCAAGAGACCCAGTACTTC. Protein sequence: CASSEVGGGWQETQYF.

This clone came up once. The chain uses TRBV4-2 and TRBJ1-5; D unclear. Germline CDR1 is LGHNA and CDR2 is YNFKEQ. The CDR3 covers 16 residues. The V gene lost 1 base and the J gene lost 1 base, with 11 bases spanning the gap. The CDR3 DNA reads TGTGCCAGCAGCCAAGGGTCGGGGTTGAGCAATCAGCCCCAGCATTTT. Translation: CASSQGSGLSNQPQHF.

The CDR3 nucleotides are TGTGCCAGTAAGGCCCCCCAGGGTGGCTACACCTTC. Residues: CASKAPQGGYTF. The J gene is TRBJ1-2, the V gene TRBV19; D possibly corresponds to TRBD1 (5 bases). V lost 7 bases, J lost 7 bases, and 13 bases lay in between. Germline V gives CDR1 LNHDA, CDR2 SQIVND (reference sequence). This CDR3 region has 12 residues.

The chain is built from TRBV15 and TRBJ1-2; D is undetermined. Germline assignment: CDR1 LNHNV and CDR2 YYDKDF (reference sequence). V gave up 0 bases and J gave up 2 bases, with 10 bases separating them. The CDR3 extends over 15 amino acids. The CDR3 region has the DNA TGTGCCACCAGCAGAGAGTTAGGGATAAACTATGGCTACACCTTC. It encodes CATSRELGINYGYTF.

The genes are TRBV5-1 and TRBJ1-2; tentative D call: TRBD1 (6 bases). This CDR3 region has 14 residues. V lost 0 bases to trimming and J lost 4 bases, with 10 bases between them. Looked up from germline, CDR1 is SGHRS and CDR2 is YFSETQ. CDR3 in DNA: TGCGCCAGCAGCTTGGGTACAGGGATCTATGGCTACACCTTC. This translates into CASSLGTGIYGYTF.

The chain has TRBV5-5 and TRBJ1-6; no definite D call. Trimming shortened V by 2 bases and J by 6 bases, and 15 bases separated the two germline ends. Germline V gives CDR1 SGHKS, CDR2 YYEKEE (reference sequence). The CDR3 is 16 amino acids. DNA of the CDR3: TGTGCCAGCAGCTTACTGACCGGAAAAACTAATTCACCCCTCCACTTT. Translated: CASSLLTGKTNSPLHF.

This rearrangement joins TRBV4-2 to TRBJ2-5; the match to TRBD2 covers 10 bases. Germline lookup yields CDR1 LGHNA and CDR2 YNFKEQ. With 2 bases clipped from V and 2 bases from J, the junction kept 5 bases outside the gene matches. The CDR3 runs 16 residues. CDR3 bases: TGTGCCAGCAGCCAACCGGGACTAGCGTCACAAGAGACCCAGTACTTC. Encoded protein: CASSQPGLASQETQYF.

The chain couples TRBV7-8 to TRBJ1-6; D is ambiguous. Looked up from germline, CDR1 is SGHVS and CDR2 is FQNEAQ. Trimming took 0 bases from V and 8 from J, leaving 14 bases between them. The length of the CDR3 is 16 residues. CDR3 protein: CASSLASGGRYSPLHF. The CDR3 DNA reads TGTGCCAGCAGCTTAGCGTCCGGAGGGAGATATTCACCCCTCCACTTT.